This is a list of T cell receptor beta chains from one sample in a study of shared clonotypes between healthy human individuals. Libraries were prepared by immunoSEQ multiplex PCR; TCRdb keeps only in-frame clonotypes and omits some of them. The sample carries 1,500,000 or so clones, around 95% recorded once. The sequenced sample was naive CD4+ T cells sorted from blood. These receptors all stem from a man younger than 40 in good health. Both conserved end residues are part of each CDR3. The D gene is left open where the match is weak. Clone size is stated in some rows and not others, as once, few, many or a class when expanded.

>.|TRBV28|TRBD2|TRBJ2-1
CASGTSGLNNEQFF
TGTGCCAGCGGGACTAGCGGCCTAAACAATGAGCAGTTCTTC
>.|TRBV18|TRBD1|TRBJ2-1
CASSPSGRDRGYNEQFF
TGTGCCAGCTCACCATCGGGTCGGGACAGGGGTTACAATGAGCAGTTCTTC
>.|TRBV9|TRBD2|TRBJ2-7
CASSAGLAGVYEQYF
TGTGCCAGCAGCGCGGGACTAGCGGGAGTGTACGAGCAGTACTTC
>.|TRBV19|TRBD1|TRBJ1-2
CASSIRDRRLEDYGYTF
TGTGCCAGTAGTATCCGGGACAGGAGGTTAGAGGACTATGGCTACACCTTC
>.|TRBV2|TRBD1|TRBJ1-4
CASSETLDRVGREKLFF
TGTGCCAGCAGCGAGACCCTAGACAGGGTCGGTCGTGAAAAACTGTTTTTT
>.|TRBV29-1|.|TRBJ2-1
CSVDSLGTLDEQFF
TGCAGCGTTGATTCCCTCGGGACACTCGATGAGCAGTTCTTC
>.|TRBV14|TRBD1|TRBJ2-7
CASSRAGTAFYEQYF
TGTGCCAGCAGCCGTGCCGGGACAGCCTTCTACGAGCAGTACTTC
>.|TRBV27|.|TRBJ2-5
CASSYTGGRMTQYF
TGTGCCAGCAGTTATACCGGGGGACGCATGACCCAGTACTTC
>.|TRBV7-2|.|TRBJ2-1
CASSLGGPGYNEQFF
TGTGCCAGCAGCTTAGGCGGCCCCGGATACAATGAGCAGTTCTTC
>.|TRBV7-9|TRBD2|TRBJ2-5
CASSLGSGASGTQYF
TGTGCCAGCAGCTTAGGGAGCGGGGCTTCGGGGACCCAGTACTTC
>.|TRBV11-2|.|TRBJ2-1
CASSLVFRVIDNEQFF
TGTGCCAGCAGCTTAGTCTTCAGGGTTATTGACAATGAGCAGTTCTTC
>.|TRBV5-1|.|TRBJ2-7
CASSLTAPYEQYF
TGCGCCAGCAGCTTGACAGCGCCCTACGAGCAGTACTTC
>.|TRBV29-1|.|TRBJ2-4
CSVEDTAKNIQYF
TGCAGCGTTGAGGACACGGCCAAAAACATTCAGTACTTC
>.|TRBV25-1|.|TRBJ2-4
CASSPRGSKNIQYF
TGTGCCAGCAGCCCCCGCGGCAGCAAAAACATTCAGTACTTC
>once|TRBV6-1|.|TRBJ2-7
CASRQGEQYF
TGTGCCAGCAGACAGGGCGAGCAGTACTTC
>.|TRBV6-5|TRBD1|TRBJ2-2
CASSFDRVGTGELFF
TGTGCCAGCAGCTTCGACAGGGTAGGGACCGGGGAGCTGTTTTTT
>.|TRBV4-1|TRBD2|TRBJ2-1
CASSQVILTSGSSYNEQFF
TGCGCCAGCAGCCAAGTCATCCTAACTAGCGGGAGCTCCTACAATGAGCAGTTCTTC
>.|TRBV9|.|TRBJ2-2
CASSVNGNTGELFF
TGTGCCAGCAGCGTTAACGGGAACACCGGGGAGCTGTTTTTT
>once|TRBV6-5|.|TRBJ2-1
CASSYSDTHPNNEQFF
TGTGCCAGCAGTTACTCCGACACCCACCCGAACAATGAGCAGTTCTTC
>.|TRBV5-5|.|TRBJ2-1
CASSSGVYEQFF
TGTGCCAGCTCCTCTGGAGTCTATGAGCAGTTCTTC
>.|TRBV5-6|.|TRBJ2-3
CASSLVGVLRVTDTQYF
TGTGCCAGCAGCTTGGTGGGGGTGCTCCGAGTAACAGATACGCAGTATTTT
>.|TRBV28|TRBD1|TRBJ1-5
CASRLDRGSNQPQHF
TGTGCCAGCAGACTAGACAGGGGGAGCAATCAGCCCCAGCATTTT
>.|TRBV19|.|TRBJ1-1
CASSAGQMVNTEAFF
TGTGCCAGTAGTGCCGGACAGATGGTGAACACTGAAGCTTTCTTT
>.|TRBV27|TRBD1|TRBJ1-5
CASRGTGYSNQPQHF
TGTGCCAGCAGGGGGACAGGATATAGCAATCAGCCCCAGCATTTT
>.|TRBV7-6|TRBD1|TRBJ2-2
CASSLDRVAGELFF
TGTGCCAGCAGCCTTGACAGGGTGGCCGGGGAGCTGTTTTTT
>once|TRBV29-1|.|TRBJ1-4
CSVRVTNEKLFF
TGCAGCGTCAGGGTTACTAATGAAAAACTGTTTTTT
>.|TRBV27|TRBD2|TRBJ2-1
CASSPQRTSGNEQFF
TGTGCCAGCAGTCCACAACGGACTAGCGGGAATGAGCAGTTCTTC
>.|TRBV5-1|.|TRBJ2-1
CASSGTGSSYNEQFF
TGCGCCAGCAGCGGCACAGGGAGCTCCTACAATGAGCAGTTCTTC
>.|TRBV30|.|TRBJ1-1
CAARGAGVTEAFF
TGTGCTGCGCGGGGGGCCGGGGTCACTGAAGCTTTCTTT
>.|TRBV28|.|TRBJ2-2
CASSLPPRLRLSGELFF
TGTGCCAGCAGTTTGCCCCCACGGTTACGGTTGTCCGGGGAGCTGTTTTTT
>once|TRBV5-3|.|TRBJ1-4
CARSLGPRRREKLFF
TGTGCCAGAAGCTTGGGGCCCAGGAGGCGGGAAAAACTGTTTTTT
>.|TRBV9|TRBD1|TRBJ2-7
CASSAGTGIYEQYF
TGTGCCAGCAGCGCAGGGACAGGGATTTACGAGCAGTACTTC
>.|TRBV28|.|TRBJ2-1
CASSGRGSYNEQFF
TGTGCCAGCAGCGGACGGGGATCCTACAATGAGCAGTTCTTC
>.|TRBV2|.|TRBJ1-3
CASSVRDTIYF
TGTGCCAGCAGTGTTAGAGACACCATATATTTT
>.|TRBV6-5|.|TRBJ2-3
CASHAMNTQYF
TGTGCCAGCCACGCGATGAATACGCAGTATTTT
>.|TRBV21-1|.|TRBJ2-4
CASNNEGQLAKNIQYF
TGTGCCAGCAACAACGAGGGACAATTAGCCAAAAACATTCAGTACTTC
>.|TRBV7-2|TRBD2|TRBJ2-2
CASSSRTSVNTGELFF
TGTGCCAGCAGCTCTCGGACTAGCGTAAACACCGGGGAGCTGTTTTTT
>.|TRBV25-1|TRBD1|TRBJ2-7
CASSERGTGGTYEQYF
TGTGCCAGCAGTGAACGGGGGACAGGGGGTACCTACGAGCAGTACTTC
>.|TRBV18|.|TRBJ2-1
CASSPDRARGNEQFF
TGTGCCAGCTCACCAGACAGGGCCCGGGGGAATGAGCAGTTCTTC
>.|TRBV5-6|.|TRBJ1-1
CASSWAQNTEAFF
TGTGCCAGCAGCTGGGCCCAGAACACTGAAGCTTTCTTT
>.|TRBV2|.|TRBJ2-7
CASSEAERRDYEQYF
TGTGCCAGCAGTGAAGCGGAGAGGAGGGACTACGAGCAGTACTTC
>.|TRBV5-6|TRBD1|TRBJ1-2
CASSTGQTNYGYTF
TGTGCCAGCAGCACGGGACAGACCAACTATGGCTACACCTTC
>.|TRBV6-5|.|TRBJ1-2
CASRGLYGYTF
TGTGCCAGCAGAGGCCTCTATGGCTACACCTTC
>.|TRBV5-4|.|TRBJ2-6
CASRLAALGANVLTF
TGTGCCAGCAGATTGGCCGCTCTGGGGGCCAACGTCCTGACTTTC